This TCR beta chain was captured by sequencing in a study (dated by TCRdb to the mid-2010s). Background for the entire study: The study examined whether tumor-infiltrating Tregs in breast cancer are drawn from blood Tregs or arise in situ by conversion from other CD4+ T cell subsets. The research as a whole found: Rather than covering whole repertoires, validation in the larger cohort was restricted to a single TCR beta V-J rearrangement. In terms of TCR gene usage, tumor memory CD4+ T cells clustered together with blood and lymph node memory CD4+ cells, as well as with lymph node naive CD4+ cells. Tumor-infiltrating Treg TCR alpha and beta sequences overlapped most with tumor naive CD4+ T cells, then with blood naive CD4+ T cells.

This clonotype was counted a few times. It lacks a known antigen. Qualities for individual bases were not recorded, and no much larger clone is one base off. The Miltenyi Naive CD4+ T Cell Isolation kit was used to purify naive CD4+ T cells, and CD25 microbeads were used to remove Tregs. Tregs, naive and memory CD4+ T cells from tumor, blood and ipsilateral draining lymph nodes of five breast cancer patients underwent full-length TCR alpha and beta sequencing. Ficoll density gradient centrifugation was used to isolate mononuclear cells from lymph nodes or from over 40 ml of peripheral blood. A purity exceeding 90% was confirmed by FACS for the sorted cell populations. Full-length TCR variable regions were amplified by 5' RACE PCR with constant-region reverse primers, followed by semi-nested PCR with Nested Universal Primer A. Using the ReliaPrep RNA Cell Miniprep System, total RNA was extracted, and the SMARTer RACE 5'/3' Kit was then used to reverse transcribe the RNA into 5'RACE-ready cDNA. An Illumina MiSeq was used to sequence the full-length TCR alpha and beta libraries, which had been barcoded with multiplex adaptors. The authors' pipeline ran thus. For each of nine subset-tissue groups, sequencing data from the five patients were pooled, and the groups were then compared using unsupervised clustering of TCR gene usage. Repertoire similarity was calculated with the Morisita-Horn index, weighting shared sequences by their contribution to each repertoire. TCRdb reprocessing: public reads trimmed at Q25 with fastp, clones called with MiXCR, in-frame beta chains kept. Rows are unified per CDR3 protein, each entry keeping the most common DNA and genes. TCRdb, not the authors, supplied the V and J calls. In this sample the table shows tens of thousands of distinct CDR3 sequences, 28% of which occur a single time. Together, the top ten hold about 2.2% of the sample.

The germline V gene (reference sequence) specifies DFQATT as CDR1 and SNEGSKA as CDR2. CDR3 length: 14 amino acids, cysteine to phenylalanine. Only the CDR3 region is kept as DNA, spanning 42 bases read in frame from base 1. V is trimmed back by 4 bases and J by 2 bases, and the junction contains 7 bases that no gene match accounts for. The chain was built from TRBV20-1 and TRBJ2-7, with 8 bases matching TRBD1. The TCR was taken from a female donor with breast cancer. Input material: naive CD4+ T cells sorted from blood. In light of the paper, this sample's cell subset or site label describes: naive CD4+ T cells, CD4+CD45RA+CD25-. The DNA reads as follows: TGCAGTGCTACGCGACAGGGGATCGCCTACGAGCAGTACTTC. Translation gives CSATRQGIAYEQYF.